This TCR beta chain was profiled in a study of PD-L1 blockade in urothelial cancer. On the study more broadly: Male sex and bladder-origin urothelial cancer were recorded for about 85% of the roughly 30 patients.

Here immunoSEQ multiplex PCR was the method, and the copy in TCRdb shows in-frame clones only, minus some. The sample includes tens of thousands of clones, over 65% of them seen just once. CDR1 SGDLS and CDR2 YYNGEE come from the germline V gene. This CDR3 spans 15 amino acids. V was trimmed by 1 base and J by 0 bases, leaving 9 bases between them. The sequence came from a man between 65 and 85 years old with urothelial cancer. The sample in question was PBMCs, obtained around atezolizumab (anti-PD-L1) treatment. The chain uses TRBV9 and TRBJ2-3; D is unresolved. The CDR3 protein is CASSVTWPSTDTQYF. CDR3 nucleotide sequence: TGTGCCAGCAGCGTAACCTGGCCTAGCACAGATACGCAGTATTTT.